The 27 T cell receptor beta chains given below trace back to one sample, sequenced in a study of T cell repertoires in cytomegalovirus infection. One entry per CDR3 protein, called by TCRdb with MiXCR from the reads. The sample lists roughly 100,000 distinct CDR3 sequences; roughly 41% were seen once. These TCRs' antigens remain unknown. This specimen consisted of CD8+ T cells from cultured PBMCs, obtained from culture after CMV antigen stimulation. The receptors were gathered from a human donor in good health (CMV status not recorded). Some clones in this sample may be carry-over from other donors' samples.

The table lists this clonotype with a few counts. The chain combines TRBV2 with TRBJ2-4; tentatively, D is TRBD1 or TRBD2 (5 bases each). This CDR3 has 16 amino acids. CDR1 and CDR2 from the germline V gene are SNHLY and FYNNEI. Trimming removed 1 base at V and 8 bases at J, with 18 bases between. This CDR3 is CASSEGGGAGEDIQYF. The CDR3 region has the DNA TGTGCCAGCAGTGAAGGTGGGGGAGCTGGTGAGGACATTCAGTACTTC. The complete variable domain, with remaining parts taken from reference TRBV2 and TRBJ2-4, reads EPEVTQTPSHQVTQMGQEVILRCVPISNHLYFYWYRQILGQKVEFLVSFYNNEISEKSEIFDDQFSVERPDGSNFTLKIRSTKLEDSAMYFCASSEGGGAGEDIQYFGAGTRLSVL.

The rearrangement joins TRBV9 to TRBJ2-7, with TRBD2 identical over 13 bases. The trim removed 4 bases at V and 3 bases at J, leaving 7 bases unmatched. CDR1 SGDLS and CDR2 YYNGEE come from the germline V gene. The CDR3 runs to 16 residues. The CDR3 nucleotides are TGTGCCAGCAGCCTCAGACTAGCGGGGGGTCTCTACGAGCAGTACTTC. This translates into CASSLRLAGGLYEQYF.

This clonotype was counted a single time. The genes are TRBV7-3 and TRBJ2-1; 13 bases are shared with TRBD2. This CDR3 contains 15 residues. Germline CDR1 reads SGHTA; CDR2 reads FQGTGA. The V segment lost 7 bases and the J segment 6 bases; nucleotides outside the gene matches: 6. CDR3 in DNA: TGTGCCAGCACGCTACTAGCGGGGGGGCCCAATGAGCAGTTCTTC. Protein product: CASTLLAGGPNEQFF.

V gene TRBV5-1 combines with J gene TRBJ2-1, with TRBD1 matching 8 bases. The CDR3 runs 14 residues. Losses at the gene ends were 0 bases for V and 5 bases for J; bases not matched to a gene: 1. Germline CDR1 is SGHRS and CDR2 is YFSETQ. The CDR3 nucleotides are TGCGCCAGCAGCTTGGCGGACAGGGACAATGAGCAGTTCTTC. It is translated as CASSLADRDNEQFF.

As concerns this clonotype: The junction and the germline gene differ at one end; a read error may be behind it. The chain is built from TRBV4-1 and TRBJ2-1; D possibly corresponds to TRBD2 (5 bases). This CDR3 contains 14 residues. Per germline, CDR1 MGHRA and CDR2 YSYEKL. The CDR3 sequence: CASSPPRAYNEQFF. CDR3 DNA sequence: TGCGCCAGCAGCCCTCCGAGGGCCTACAATGAGCAGTTCTTT.

This rearrangement joins TRBV28 to TRBJ1-1, with 8 bases fitting TRBD1. This CDR3 region has 17 residues. With V trimmed by 7 bases and J by 0 bases, 13 bases remained unmatched. Germline V CDR1 and CDR2: MDHEN, SYDVKM. The CDR3 spells CASTSVGQVILNTEAFF. The CDR3 bases are TGTGCCAGCACCAGCGTGGGACAGGTTATTCTGAACACTGAAGCTTTCTTT.

The J gene is TRBJ1-5, the V gene TRBV19; a possible D gene is TRBD1 (5 bases). Trimming took 7 bases from V and 7 from J, leaving 14 bases between them. Germline values: CDR1 LNHDA, CDR2 SQIVND (reference sequence). CDR3 length equals 13 residues. The CDR3 DNA sequence: TGTGCCAGTACCCAGATGGGGGACCAGCCCCAGCATTTT. This gives the protein CASTQMGDQPQHF.

This clonotype was seen at least ten times. J is TRBJ2-3 and V is TRBV7-2; unclear D gene. Germline CDR1 is SGHTA and CDR2 is FQGNSA. Trimming removed 5 bases from V and 0 bases from J, with 12 bases in between. The CDR3 runs 15 residues. CDR3 coding DNA: TGTGCCAGCAGCAGTAATAGCTACAGCACAGATACGCAGTATTTT. Translating gives CASSSNSYSTDTQYF.

The chain joins TRBV19 to TRBJ1-5; D is uncertain. Germline lookup yields CDR1 LNHDA and CDR2 SQIVND (reference sequence). The CDR3 runs 13 residues. V dropped 2 bases and J dropped 8 bases, with 10 bases sitting between them. In nucleotides, the CDR3 is TGTGCCAGTAGTATATACTGGTCCGAGCCCCAGCATTTT. Its protein product is CASSIYWSEPQHF.

The chain carries TRBV7-3 and TRBJ1-1; maybe TRBD1 (5 bases). The CDR3 extends over 14 amino acids. CDR1 and CDR2 (germline): SGHTA, FQGTGA. Trimming shortened V by 1 base and J by 5 bases, and 11 bases separated the two germline ends. DNA of the CDR3: TGTGCCAGCAGCTTAAACAGGATGAGTACTGAAGCTTTCTTT. Residues: CASSLNRMSTEAFF. Drawing the rest from reference TRBV7-3 and TRBJ1-1, the complete variable domain is GAGVSQTPSNKVTEKGKYVELRCDPISGHTALYWYRQSLGQGPEFLIYFQGTGAADDSGLPNDRFFAVRPEGSVSTLKIQRTERGDSAVYLCASSLNRMSTEAFFGQGTRLTVV.

This clonotype has just a few counts. The CDR3 sequence: CATSSGTTETYEQYF. DNA for the CDR3: TGTGCCACCAGCAGCGGTACGACAGAAACCTACGAGCAGTACTTC. The rearrangement joins TRBV15 to TRBJ2-7; TRBD1 might be the D (5 bases). The length of the CDR3 is 15 residues. From germline, CDR1 is LNHNV and CDR2 YYDKDF (reference sequence). V was trimmed by 3 bases and J by 2 bases, leaving 14 bases between them.

The chain carries TRBV2 and TRBJ2-1, with 8 bases lining up with TRBD1. CDR3 length: 12 residues. From germline, CDR1 is SNHLY and CDR2 FYNNEI. V was pared by 6 bases and J by 9 bases, with 4 bases of the junction left unmatched. The CDR3, as DNA: TGTGCCAGCAGCAGACAGGGGCTTGAGCAGTTCTTC. It is translated as CASSRQGLEQFF.

There are many counts of this clonotype. CDR3 protein: CASSLRFGGGPRGNEQFF. For the CDR3, the DNA is TGTGCCAGCAGCTTACGTTTCGGCGGGGGGCCCCGAGGCAATGAGCAGTTCTTC. The chain is built from TRBV7-9 and TRBJ2-1, with 8 bases aligning to TRBD2. The CDR3 spans 18 residues. J lost 6 bases, V lost 2 bases, and 15 bases had no gene match. Germline loops: CDR1 SEHNR, CDR2 FQNEAQ (reference sequence).

CDR3 DNA sequence: TGTGCCAGCAGTAAGACAGGGGCCCTTCCCTACGAGCAGTACTTC. This sequence encodes CASSKTGALPYEQYF. The V gene is TRBV25-1, the J gene TRBJ2-7; 8 positions match TRBD1. This CDR3 contains 15 residues. The V segment lost 5 bases and the J segment 2 bases; nucleotides outside the gene matches: 8. Germline assignment: CDR1 MGHDK and CDR2 SYGVNS.

This clonotype was seen a handful of times. The chain has TRBV6-1 and TRBJ2-1, with 13 bases matching TRBD2. Germline CDR1 and CDR2: MNHNS and SASEGT. The CDR3 extends over 16 amino acids. The V segment lost 5 bases and the J segment 10 bases; nucleotides outside the gene matches: 11. CDR3 nucleotide sequence: TGTGCCAGCAGTCCGAGCCGGACTAGCGGGGGACGGGAGCAGTTCTTC. Amino acid sequence: CASSPSRTSGGREQFF.

In this sample, this clonotype turned up a few times. This sequence joins TRBV7-2 and TRBJ1-2; D remains unclear. Trimming pared 0 bases from V and 4 bases from J, leaving 12 bases between. Germline CDR1 is SGHTA and CDR2 is FQGNSA. There are 15 residues in the CDR3. The CDR3 sequence is CASSLALESSYGYTF. The CDR3 DNA is TGTGCCAGCAGCTTAGCGCTTGAGAGCAGCTATGGCTACACCTTC.

V usage is TRBV7-9 and J usage is TRBJ2-1, with 8 bases aligning to TRBD2. This CDR3 region has 19 residues. V trimming: 5 bases; J trimming: 4 bases; junction bases outside the gene matches: 19. Looked up from germline, CDR1 is SEHNR and CDR2 is FQNEAQ (reference sequence). DNA of the CDR3: TGTGCCAGCAGCGCTTCCGGGGGGGCCCGCCGAATTGATTACAATGAGCAGTTCTTC. Translating it yields CASSASGGARRIDYNEQFF.

The chain uses TRBV7-6 and TRBJ2-7; 10 nucleotides line up with TRBD1. J gave up 2 bases and V 5 bases, and 6 bases lay outside the gene matches. The CDR3 is 15 residues long. Per the germline V gene, CDR1 is SGHVS and CDR2 is FNYEAQ. CDR3: CASSGPGTGAYEQYF. The CDR3 bases are TGTGCCAGCAGCGGTCCCGGGACAGGGGCCTACGAGCAGTACTTC. Using reference TRBV7-6 and TRBJ2-7 for the parts outside the CDR3, the full variable domain is GAGVSQSPRYKVTKRGQDVALRCDPISGHVSLYWYRQALGQGPEFLTYFNYEAQQDKSGLPNDRFSAERPEGSISTLTIQRTEQRDSAMYRCASSGPGTGAYEQYFGPGTRLTVT.

V gene TRBV7-2 combines with J gene TRBJ2-1; TRBD2 matches at 7 bases. Germline CDR1 is SGHTA and CDR2 is FQGNSA. The CDR3 has 16 residues. Trimming cost V 5 bases and J 0 bases; bases outside gene matches: 7. CDR3 in DNA: TGTGCCAGCAGCCTAAACGGGGGGAGCTCCTACAATGAGCAGTTCTTC. Translation gives CASSLNGGSSYNEQFF.

This clonotype was found many times. The V call is TRBV12-3 or TRBV12-4, the J call TRBJ1-5; D call uncertain. V gave up 2 bases and J gave up 1 base, with 9 bases separating them. This CDR3 contains 15 residues. CDR3 loop: CASSLYANSNQPQHF. The CDR3, as DNA: TGTGCCAGCAGTTTATACGCCAACAGCAATCAGCCCCAGCATTTT.

There are a few counts of this clonotype. V usage is TRBV7-3 and J usage is TRBJ1-6, with 7 bases identical to TRBD1. This CDR3 spans 15 amino acids. With 3 bases clipped from V and 7 bases from J, the junction kept 6 bases outside the gene matches. The germline gives CDR1 SGHTA, CDR2 FQGTGA. The CDR3 bases are TGTGCCAGCAGCTTGTCCGGGACAGAAAATTCACCCCTCCACTTT. It encodes CASSLSGTENSPLHF.

This clonotype was seen only a few times. The chain uses TRBV9 and TRBJ2-1; D remains ambiguous. The germline V and J ends were trimmed by 5 bases and 8 bases, with 20 bases remaining between them. The CDR3 is made up of 15 amino acids. CDR1 and CDR2 (germline): SGDLS, YYNGEE. The CDR3 sequence is CASSVQDLRHDEQFF. In DNA form, the CDR3 reads TGTGCCAGCAGTGTCCAAGACCTCCGTCACGATGAGCAGTTCTTC.

The J gene is TRBJ1-1, the V gene TRBV2; D is unresolved. Trimming took off 2 bases at V and 7 bases at J, with 8 bases between the two ends. The CDR3 runs to 12 residues. Germline CDR1 SNHLY, CDR2 FYNNEI. CDR3 sequence (DNA): TGTGCCAGCAGTGAAACTCGTATTGAAGCTTTCTTT. This sequence encodes CASSETRIEAFF.

This clonotype was seen a handful of times. The CDR3 loop reads CASSPGPTLVTDTQYF. Written as DNA, the CDR3 is TGTGCCAGCAGCCCCGGCCCTACACTAGTCACAGATACGCAGTATTTT. This chain uses TRBV11-2 with TRBJ2-3; a weak D match, TRBD2 (5 bases). There are 16 residues in the CDR3. The V end lost 5 bases, the J end lost 2 bases, and 17 bases lay between the germline ends. Germline CDR1 is SGHAT and CDR2 is FQNNGV.

The CDR3 here is CASYSLGSGQTTDTQYF. The DNA of the CDR3 is TGTGCCAGCTACAGCTTAGGATCCGGACAGACAACAGATACGCAGTATTTT. The rearrangement joins TRBV7-3 to TRBJ2-3; tentative D call: TRBD1 (6 bases). Trimming left V 8 bases short and J 3 bases short, with 24 bases between. The CDR3 sequence is 17 residues long. Germline CDR1 SGHTA, CDR2 FQGTGA. Based on the CDR3 plus reference TRBV7-3 and TRBJ2-3, the full variable domain is GAGVSQTPSNKVTEKGKYVELRCDPISGHTALYWYRQSLGQGPEFLIYFQGTGAADDSGLPNDRFFAVRPEGSVSTLKIQRTERGDSAVYLCASYSLGSGQTTDTQYFGPGTRLTVL.

This rearrangement joins TRBV20-1 to TRBJ2-1; TRBD1 matches 7 bases. Trimming at V came to 6 bases and at J to 1 base, leaving 12 bases not matched to a gene. The length of the CDR3 is 16 residues. The germline V gene encodes CDR1 DFQATT and CDR2 SNEGSKA (reference sequence). The CDR3 bases are TGCAGTGCGGAGCGTACAGGGGAAAAGTCCTACAATGAGCAGTTCTTC. Translating gives CSAERTGEKSYNEQFF.

The chain has TRBV7-6 and TRBJ1-1, with 8 positions matching TRBD1. The CDR3 is 15 residues long. Germline CDR1 reads SGHVS; CDR2 reads FNYEAQ. The junction had 11 bases not matched to a gene; V was cut back by 6 bases and J by 5 bases. The DNA of the CDR3 is TGTGCCAGCAGAGGGGGGGACAGGTCAGTAACTGAAGCTTTCTTT. Its protein product is CASRGGDRSVTEAFF. Variable domain in full (rest from reference TRBV7-6 and TRBJ1-1): GAGVSQSPRYKVTKRGQDVALRCDPISGHVSLYWYRQALGQGPEFLTYFNYEAQQDKSGLPNDRFSAERPEGSISTLTIQRTEQRDSAMYRCASRGGDRSVTEAFFGQGTRLTVV.